The 28 T cell receptor beta chains reported below all come from one sample, sequenced in a study of T cells in Graves' hyperthyroidism and ophthalmopathy. The TCR beta CDR3 regions underwent amplification using RNA transcripts as the source. Researchers ran a first-round RT-PCR on the TCR CDR3 using the HTBI primer set. Each CDR3 protein gets one entry after TCRdb re-called the multiplex PCR reads with MiXCR. The repertoire holds more than 500,000 distinct CDR3 sequences, with around 16% as singletons. The sequencing input was blood. The receptor set was obtained from a woman in her thirties with Graves' ophthalmopathy.

The chain employs TRBV4-3 and TRBJ1-6, with D uncertain. V lost 0 bases and J lost 8, with 20 bases in between. This CDR3 has 18 amino acids. The germline V gene encodes CDR1 LGHNA and CDR2 YSLEER. In DNA form, the CDR3 reads TGCGCCAGCAGCCAAGACCTGGAGTCACCTCGCCCGCATTCACCCCTCCACTTT. It is translated as CASSQDLESPRPHSPLHF.

This clonotype occurred many times. J is TRBJ2-1 and V is TRBV7-2; D is ambiguous. V was cut by 6 bases and J by 3 bases, with 24 bases left in between. Germline-derived CDR1 and CDR2 are SGHTA and FQGNSA. The CDR3 spans 18 residues. The CDR3 nucleotides are TGTGCCAGCAGACCCCTGGTGCGTAAGGCCGAGGACTACAATGAGCAGTTCTTC. Translating gives CASRPLVRKAEDYNEQFF.

The chain uses TRBV6-4 and TRBJ2-3, with D perhaps matching TRBD1 (6 bases). CDR3 size: 14 residues. The germline V gene encodes CDR1 MRHNA and CDR2 SNTAGT. V was pared by 5 bases and J by 2 bases, with 11 bases between. This CDR3 is CASSRSGHTDTQYF. The CDR3 DNA reads TGTGCCAGCAGTAGGTCGGGACACACAGATACGCAGTATTTT.

This clonotype was seen a handful of times. The CDR3 protein is CASSPRAPSGNTIYF. The CDR3 DNA follows: TGTGCCAGCAGCCCCAGGGCCCCCTCTGGAAACACCATATATTTT. V usage is TRBV9 and J usage is TRBJ1-3, with D possibly matching TRBD1 (5 bases). The V end was cut by 4 bases, the J end by 0 bases, with 11 bases between. Germline CDR1 reads SGDLS; CDR2 reads YYNGEE. This CDR3 has 15 residues.

This clonotype was recorded at least ten times. The J gene is TRBJ1-2, the V gene TRBV12-3 or TRBV12-4; TRBD1 aligns across 8 bases. The CDR3 is made up of 11 amino acids. The V gene end was trimmed by 6 bases and the J gene end by 8 bases; junction bases not matched to a gene: 2. The chain's CDR3 is CASRRTGGYTF. The DNA of the CDR3 is TGTGCCAGCAGGAGGACAGGGGGCTACACCTTC.

The V gene is TRBV27, the J gene TRBJ2-6, with 8 bases fitting TRBD1. V shed 7 bases and J 2 bases; nucleotides not matched to a gene: 10. This CDR3 comprises 17 residues. Per the germline V gene, CDR1 is MNHEY and CDR2 is SMNVEV (reference sequence). The CDR3 sequence is CASTTLDREAGANVLTF. CDR3 sequence (DNA): TGTGCCAGCACTACCCTGGACAGGGAGGCTGGGGCCAACGTCCTGACTTTC. Combining the CDR3 with reference TRBV27 and TRBJ2-6 gives the whole variable domain EAQVTQNPRYLITVTGKKLTVTCSQNMNHEYMSWYRQDPGLGLRQIYYSMNVEVTDKGDVPEGYKVSRKEKRNFPLILESPSPNQTSLYFCASTTLDREAGANVLTFGAGSRLTVL.

A few counts support this clonotype. This chain uses TRBV7-8 with TRBJ1-1; 9 positions agree with TRBD1. CDR1 is SGHVS, CDR2 FQNEAQ, per germline. V lost 5 bases, J lost 7 bases, and 11 bases stayed unmatched. The CDR3 covers 15 residues. The chain's CDR3 is CASSLRTGEGLEAFF. CDR3 sequence (DNA): TGTGCCAGCAGCCTAAGGACAGGGGAGGGGCTTGAAGCTTTCTTT. The complete variable domain, with remaining parts taken from reference TRBV7-8 and TRBJ1-1, reads GAGVSQSPRYKVAKRGQDVALRCDPISGHVSLFWYQQALGQGPEFLTYFQNEAQLDKSGLPSDRFFAERPEGSVSTLKIQRTQQEDSAVYLCASSLRTGEGLEAFFGQGTRLTVV.

This clonotype showed up just a few times. The chain has TRBV4-1 and TRBJ2-7, with D unresolved. V lost 4 bases to trimming and J lost 3 bases, with 10 bases between them. The CDR3 extends over 13 amino acids. Germline V lookup: CDR1 MGHRA, CDR2 YSYEKL. CDR3 DNA: TGCGCCAGCAGCCTAAAGACCGACTACGAGCAGTACTTC. Protein product: CASSLKTDYEQYF.

On this clonotype itself: This may arise from a read error, as a much more abundant clone is one base away. The chain joins TRBV18 to TRBJ2-4; 11 bases match TRBD2. The CDR3 runs 15 residues. Germline V gene lookup returns CDR1 KGHSH and CDR2 LQKENI. The CDR3 DNA is TGTACCGGCTCCAAGGGACTAGCGGACCTAGATGCTCAGTACTTC. Amino acids: CTGSKGLADLDAQYF.

This clonotype was detected a few times. The chain is built from TRBV14 and TRBJ2-3, with D perhaps TRBD2 (6 bases). V lost 3 bases to trimming and J lost 2 bases, with 15 bases between them. CDR3 length: 16 amino acids. Germline V lookup: CDR1 SGHDN, CDR2 FVKESK. The CDR3, as DNA: TGTGCCAGCAGCCACAGGCGGGACCGAAACACAGATACGCAGTATTTT. Its translation: CASSHRRDRNTDTQYF.

This clonotype was counted between two and nine times. CDR3 bases: TGCGCCAGCAGCCGGGACAGCCCTACGTATGAAGCTTTCTTT. It yields the protein CASSRDSPTYEAFF. The chain combines TRBV5-1 with TRBJ1-1; 7 nucleotides align to TRBD1. V shed 4 bases, J shed 7 bases, and the junction held 10 bases outside the gene matches. Germline V gene data show CDR1 as SGHRS and CDR2 as YFSETQ. This CDR3 spans 14 amino acids.

This clonotype was found a few times. The V call is TRBV7-2, the J call TRBJ2-7, with D maybe TRBD1 (6 bases). Germline V CDR1 and CDR2: SGHTA, FQGNSA. V was trimmed by 3 bases and J by 1 base, leaving 13 bases between them. The CDR3 loop spans 15 amino acids. The CDR3 region has the DNA TGTGCCAGCAGCTTTGGGGCAGGGGATTCCTACGAGCAGTACTTC. It is translated as CASSFGAGDSYEQYF.

This clonotype was seen a handful of times. The J gene is TRBJ2-1, the V gene TRBV20-1; the match to TRBD2 covers 13 bases. In germline, CDR1 is DFQATT, CDR2 SNEGSKA (reference sequence). The CDR3 covers 14 residues. Trimming cost V 5 bases and J 7 bases; bases outside gene matches: 5. CDR3 sequence (DNA): TGCAGTGCTCCTCGACTAGCGGGAGGAAATGAGCAGTTCTTC. Translation: CSAPRLAGGNEQFF.

This clonotype was seen only a few times. The rearrangement uses TRBV10-3 and TRBJ1-1; D perhaps matches TRBD1 (6 bases). This CDR3 spans 13 amino acids. Germline V gene lookup returns CDR1 ENHRY and CDR2 SYGVKD. The germline V and J ends were trimmed by 8 bases and 4 bases, with 14 bases remaining between them. As DNA, the CDR3 is TGTGCCATCCAAGGACAGCAGGCCACTGAAGCTTTCTTT. Its protein is CAIQGQQATEAFF.

This clonotype was detected ten times or more. The rearrangement uses TRBV4-1 and TRBJ2-7; 7 positions match TRBD2. V shed 6 bases, J shed 4 bases, and the junction held 12 bases outside the gene matches. Germline loops: CDR1 MGHRA, CDR2 YSYEKL. The CDR3 has 15 amino acids. The CDR3 loop is CASRIDLASGYEQYF. CDR3 nucleotide sequence: TGCGCCAGCAGGATCGACTTGGCTAGCGGTTACGAGCAGTACTTC.

This clonotype has more than one count but fewer than ten. In DNA form, the CDR3 reads TGCGCCAGCAGCCAACTCCCAAAGAAACTTTACAATGAGCAGTTCTTC. Amino acids: CASSQLPKKLYNEQFF. The gene calls are TRBV4-1 and TRBJ2-1; D remains ambiguous. Germline V gives CDR1 MGHRA, CDR2 YSYEKL. The CDR3 sequence is 16 residues long. Trimming took off 2 bases at V and 4 bases at J, with 15 bases between the two ends.

The sample holds one count of this clonotype. The chain combines TRBV5-1 with TRBJ2-7, with TRBD1 matching 11 bases. The CDR3 has 19 amino acids. CDR1 is SGHRS, CDR2 YFSETQ, per germline. With V trimmed by 4 bases and J by 3 bases, 18 bases remained unmatched. CDR3 protein: CASSQDPGTGGTVGYEQYF. CDR3 nucleotide sequence: TGCGCCAGCAGCCAGGACCCCGGGACAGGGGGGACCGTTGGCTACGAGCAGTACTTC. Full variable domain (remainder filled in from reference TRBV5-1 and TRBJ2-7): KAGVTQTPRYLIKTRGQQVTLSCSPISGHRSVSWYQQTPGQGLQFLFEYFSETQRNKGNFPGRFSGRQFSNSRSEMNVSTLELGDSALYLCASSQDPGTGGTVGYEQYFGPGTRLTVT.

This clonotype has at least ten counts. This chain connects TRBV7-3 to TRBJ2-1; 10 nucleotides match TRBD2. Germline lookup yields CDR1 SGHTA and CDR2 FQGTGA. Trimming removed 5 bases from V and 7 bases from J; junction bases left unmatched: 11. CDR3 length: 16 residues. CDR3 amino acids: CASSLGLAESRNEQFF. The CDR3 coding sequence is TGTGCCAGCAGCCTCGGACTAGCGGAGTCTAGGAATGAGCAGTTCTTC.

V and J are TRBV20-1 and TRBJ2-3; D is unclear. Per germline, CDR1 DFQATT and CDR2 SNEGSKA (reference sequence). V dropped 6 bases and J dropped 4 bases, with 8 bases sitting between them. The CDR3 runs to 11 residues. CDR3 in amino acids: CSAESPDTQYF. The CDR3 DNA sequence: TGCAGTGCAGAATCCCCAGATACGCAGTATTTT.

The genes are TRBV12-3 or TRBV12-4 and TRBJ1-2; D is unclear. CDR3 length: 12 residues. Between the trimmed V and J ends, which lost 1 base and 8 bases, there was a span of 8 bases. The CDR3 region is CASSLGSVGYTF. The CDR3 coding sequence is TGTGCCAGCAGTTTAGGCAGCGTCGGCTACACCTTC.

On this clonotype itself: The junction departs from germline at one end; a sequencing error may be responsible. The chain carries TRBV30 and TRBJ2-1; TRBD1 aligns across 12 bases. The CDR3 sequence is 16 residues long. Germline V gives CDR1 GTSNPN, CDR2 SVGIG (reference sequence). The CDR3 coding sequence is TGTGCCTGGAGTGGAGGGGGGACAGGGGGCTACCATGAGCAGTTCTTC. Residues: CAWSGGGTGGYHEQFF.

With respect to this clonotype: A much larger clone lies one base from this, so it may be a read error. The chain joins TRBV27 to TRBJ1-1; D is ambiguous. V lost 8 bases to trimming and J lost 4 bases, with 14 bases between them. Per germline, CDR1 MNHEY and CDR2 SMNVEV (reference sequence). CDR3 length: 13 amino acids. The CDR3 loop reads CASWMVVRTEAFF. CDR3 bases: TGTGCCAGCTGGATGGTGGTGCGCACTGAAGCTTTCTTT.

This clonotype has a count of ten or more. V gene TRBV20-1 combines with J gene TRBJ1-1; D gene uncertain. CDR1 and CDR2 from the germline V gene are DFQATT and SNEGSKA (reference sequence). This CDR3 comprises 15 residues. DNA for the CDR3: TGCAGCCTACCTCGGGAGAGAGTAGGAAACACTGAAGCTTTCTTT. Translation gives CSLPRERVGNTEAFF.

This clonotype was counted many times. This chain connects TRBV9 to TRBJ2-3; D gene ambiguous. The CDR3 consists of 13 residues. V shed 3 bases and J shed 0 bases, with 5 bases lying between them. The germline V gene has CDR1 SGDLS and CDR2 YYNGEE. The CDR3 DNA follows: TGTGCCAGCAGCGAACTTAGCACAGATACGCAGTATTTT. Its protein is CASSELSTDTQYF.

This clonotype appeared many times. The rearrangement joins TRBV7-8 to TRBJ1-1; D is uncertain. The V end was cut by 1 base, the J end by 7 bases, with 13 bases between. Looked up from germline, CDR1 is SGHVS and CDR2 is FQNEAQ. The length of the CDR3 is 14 residues. CDR3 amino acids: CASSLGSSSNEAFF. The DNA of the CDR3 is TGTGCCAGCAGCTTAGGCTCTAGCTCCAATGAAGCTTTCTTT.

This clonotype was found many times. The V call is TRBV7-2, the J call TRBJ2-7; D is unresolved. This CDR3 contains 15 residues. The V gene's germline CDR1 is SGHTA and CDR2 FQGNSA. Trimming left V 7 bases short and J 3 bases short, with 19 bases between. In DNA, the CDR3 is TGTGCCAGCAACTCAGCCTTAGAGTATATCTACGAGCAGTACTTC. The encoded protein is CASNSALEYIYEQYF. Combining the CDR3 with reference TRBV7-2 and TRBJ2-7 gives the whole variable domain GAGVSQSPSNKVTEKGKDVELRCDPISGHTALYWYRQSLGQGLEFLIYFQGNSAPDKSGLPSDRFSAERTGGSVSTLTIQRTQQEDSAVYLCASNSALEYIYEQYFGPGTRLTVT.

In its sample, this clonotype was seen many times. The chain uses TRBV5-1 and TRBJ1-5, with unresolved D. Looked up from germline, CDR1 is SGHRS and CDR2 is YFSETQ. This CDR3 has 16 amino acids. Trimming removed 0 bases from V and 4 bases from J, with 14 bases in between. CDR3 DNA: TGCGCCAGCAGCTTGGGGGCCGGGAGCGCGAATCAGCCCCAGCATTTT. The encoded protein is CASSLGAGSANQPQHF. Based on the CDR3 plus reference TRBV5-1 and TRBJ1-5, the full variable domain is KAGVTQTPRYLIKTRGQQVTLSCSPISGHRSVSWYQQTPGQGLQFLFEYFSETQRNKGNFPGRFSGRQFSNSRSEMNVSTLELGDSALYLCASSLGAGSANQPQHFGDGTRLSIL.

This clonotype was observed a handful of times. CDR3 DNA: TGTGCCAGCAGCGCAGACAACTCCTACAATGAGCAGTTCTTC. Translating it yields CASSADNSYNEQFF. The rearrangement joins TRBV9 to TRBJ2-1; D remains unclear. Per the germline V gene, CDR1 is SGDLS and CDR2 is YYNGEE. The CDR3 extends over 14 amino acids. The V end was cut by 3 bases, the J end by 0 bases, with 7 bases between.